This TCR beta chain originates from a study of vaccination effects on CD4 cells after COVID-19. As for the study in general: Relative to the second dose, post-vaccine samples were obtained a median of 72 days later. Study observations and caveats: Common cold coronavirus cross-reactivity was shown by only 1 of 255 vaccine-induced clones in healthy vaccinees.

As for this clone: The antigen is undetermined.

Assay: immunoSEQ multiplex PCR; the TCRdb copy retains only in-frame clones and omits some. This table has about 46,000 clones, around 74% appearing once. Peptide-pool stimulation followed by sequencing identified expanded antigen-specific CD4+ clonotypes in the ViraFEST assay. Upon completion of under eleven days in culture, CD4+ T cells were isolated. As their vaccination, participants received two doses of either BNT162b2 or mRNA-1273. A half-volume exchange with IL-2 medium occurred on days 3 and 7. The V segment lost 5 bases and the J segment 6 bases; nucleotides outside the gene matches: 15. Germline loops: CDR1 MNHEY, CDR2 SMNVEV (reference sequence). This CDR3 contains 19 residues.

This rearrangement joins TRBV27 to TRBJ2-4; 14 nucleotides line up with TRBD2. The sample consisted of CD4+ T cells from PBMCs cultured with HCoV-OC43 spike peptides, taken after COVID-19 vaccination. Subset given: HCoV-OC43 spike overlapping peptide pool stimulation. The clonotype originates from a human donor who received a COVID-19 vaccine. The CDR3 DNA follows: TGTGCCAGCAGTGAAAGGACTAGCGGGAGGCGCGGGTTTAGAAACATTCAGTACTTC. As protein: CASSERTSGRRGFRNIQYF.